Listed below are T cell receptor beta chains from one sample, sequenced in a study of blood T cell repertoires in COVID-19. This table comes from immunoSEQ multiplex PCR, and its TCRdb copy is limited to in-frame clones, with some not included. The sample gives approximately 90,000 clones, more than 70% of which show up once; about a sixth is in the top ten. The sequenced sample consisted of peripheral blood. The receptor set was obtained from a human donor in a cohort sampled during active COVID-19. Each CDR3 is given with its conserved first and last residue. Fields, in order: D gene, clone size, J gene, V gene, CDR3 DNA, CDR3 protein. D genes are given only for firm matches. Clone sizes are given selectively: once, few, many, or a class where the clone is expanded.

d_call: .
clone_size: .
j_call: TRBJ2-2
v_call: TRBV11-2
cdr3_nt: TGTGCCAGCAGTTTAATCCAGGGCACCGGGGAGCTGTTTTTT
cdr3_aa: CASSLIQGTGELFF

d_call: .
clone_size: .
j_call: TRBJ2-7
v_call: TRBV18
cdr3_nt: TGTGCCAGCTCACCCGTGACAGAAGCCTACGAGCAGTACTTC
cdr3_aa: CASSPVTEAYEQYF

d_call: .
clone_size: few
j_call: TRBJ2-5
v_call: TRBV11-2
cdr3_nt: TGTGCCAGCAGCTCGGGACTGCTCCAAGAGACCCAGTACTTC
cdr3_aa: CASSSGLLQETQYF

d_call: TRBD2
clone_size: .
j_call: TRBJ2-3
v_call: TRBV7-3
cdr3_nt: TGTGCCAGCAGCTTAGGAGCGGGGGGCCCCACAGATACGCAGTATTTT
cdr3_aa: CASSLGAGGPTDTQYF

d_call: .
clone_size: .
j_call: TRBJ2-3
v_call: TRBV5-1
cdr3_nt: TGCGCCAGCAGCCCGGGATCGAGAGATACGCAGTATTTT
cdr3_aa: CASSPGSRDTQYF

d_call: TRBD2
clone_size: once
j_call: TRBJ2-5
v_call: TRBV11-3
cdr3_nt: TGTGCCAGCAGCTCACGGGGGGGGAAAGAGACCCAGTACTTC
cdr3_aa: CASSSRGGKETQYF

d_call: .
clone_size: .
j_call: TRBJ1-1
v_call: TRBV5-1
cdr3_nt: TGCGCCAGCAGCTTGGCTGGCGGGTTGAACACTGAAGCTTTCTTT
cdr3_aa: CASSLAGGLNTEAFF

d_call: .
clone_size: .
j_call: TRBJ2-1
v_call: TRBV9
cdr3_nt: TGTGCCAGCAGCGTAGGTTTAGGGGGTAGCTACAATGAGCAGTTCTTC
cdr3_aa: CASSVGLGGSYNEQFF

d_call: .
clone_size: .
j_call: TRBJ1-3
v_call: TRBV2
cdr3_nt: TGTGCCAGCAGGACAGGCTTCTCTGGAAACACCATATATTTT
cdr3_aa: CASRTGFSGNTIYF

d_call: .
clone_size: .
j_call: TRBJ2-5
v_call: TRBV4-1
cdr3_nt: TGCGCCAGCAGCCAAGGGAGGTCGCGGGGCCAAGAGACCCAGTACTTC
cdr3_aa: CASSQGRSRGQETQYF

d_call: .
clone_size: .
j_call: TRBJ1-5
v_call: TRBV30
cdr3_nt: TGTGCCTGGAGACAGGCGACAAGCAATCAGCCCCAGCATTTT
cdr3_aa: CAWRQATSNQPQHF

d_call: .
clone_size: .
j_call: TRBJ1-1
v_call: TRBV12-3/TRBV12-4
cdr3_nt: TGTGCCAGCAGATCCTCCGAGGGCACTGAAGCTTTCTTT
cdr3_aa: CASRSSEGTEAFF

d_call: TRBD2
clone_size: .
j_call: TRBJ2-7
v_call: TRBV28
cdr3_nt: TGTGCCAGCAGCCGCACTAGCGGGGGCTACGAGCAGTACTTC
cdr3_aa: CASSRTSGGYEQYF

d_call: .
clone_size: .
j_call: TRBJ2-1
v_call: TRBV12-5
cdr3_nt: TGTGCTAGTGGTTTGCTCACCCCGGGGTCTGAGCAGTTCTTC
cdr3_aa: CASGLLTPGSEQFF

d_call: .
clone_size: .
j_call: TRBJ2-5
v_call: TRBV5-1
cdr3_nt: TGCGCCAGCAGCTTACTCCAAGAGACCCAGTACTTC
cdr3_aa: CASSLLQETQYF

d_call: TRBD2
clone_size: .
j_call: TRBJ2-7
v_call: TRBV29-1
cdr3_nt: TGCAGCGTTGTCCACCTAGCGGGGGGCGAGCAGTACTTC
cdr3_aa: CSVVHLAGGEQYF

d_call: TRBD1
clone_size: .
j_call: TRBJ1-1
v_call: TRBV5-6
cdr3_nt: TGTGCCAGCAGCTGGGCCCCGGACAGGTCGGGGGCTGAAGCTTTCTTT
cdr3_aa: CASSWAPDRSGAEAFF

d_call: .
clone_size: .
j_call: TRBJ1-6
v_call: TRBV5-1
cdr3_nt: TGCGCCAGCAGCTTGGAGGTGGGCAGCCATTCACCCCTCCACTTT
cdr3_aa: CASSLEVGSHSPLHF

d_call: TRBD1
clone_size: .
j_call: TRBJ2-7
v_call: TRBV18
cdr3_nt: TGTGCCAGCTCACCATGGGACAGTTCCTACGAGCAGTACTTC
cdr3_aa: CASSPWDSSYEQYF

d_call: .
clone_size: .
j_call: TRBJ2-1
v_call: TRBV28
cdr3_nt: TGTGCCAGCAGTGTTGCCGGGCCGGACAGCAATGAGCAGTTCTTC
cdr3_aa: CASSVAGPDSNEQFF

d_call: TRBD1
clone_size: once
j_call: TRBJ1-1
v_call: TRBV18
cdr3_nt: TGTGCCAGCTCACGACAGGGGGTCAACACTGAAGCTTTCTTT
cdr3_aa: CASSRQGVNTEAFF

d_call: .
clone_size: .
j_call: TRBJ1-1
v_call: TRBV9
cdr3_nt: TGTGCCAGCAGTAGGGGACATTACACTGAAGCTTTCTTT
cdr3_aa: CASSRGHYTEAFF

d_call: .
clone_size: .
j_call: TRBJ2-3
v_call: TRBV7-9
cdr3_nt: TGCACCACAAGCGGTAGCACAGATACGCAGTATTTT
cdr3_aa: CTTSGSTDTQYF

d_call: .
clone_size: .
j_call: TRBJ1-1
v_call: TRBV5-1
cdr3_nt: TGCGCCAGCAGGGGGAGAACGGGGGGCGGGGAAGCTTTCTTT
cdr3_aa: CASRGRTGGGEAFF

d_call: .
clone_size: once
j_call: TRBJ2-1
v_call: TRBV5-4
cdr3_nt: TGTGCCAGCGGTGAGGGGGTCCCACCAAACAATGAGCAGTTCTTC
cdr3_aa: CASGEGVPPNNEQFF

d_call: TRBD1
clone_size: once
j_call: TRBJ1-1
v_call: TRBV6-6
cdr3_nt: TGTGCCAGCAGTAACACAGGGGGTCGCAACACTGAAGCTTTCTTT
cdr3_aa: CASSNTGGRNTEAFF

d_call: .
clone_size: .
j_call: TRBJ2-5
v_call: TRBV3-1/TRBV3-2
cdr3_nt: TGTGCCAGCAGCCGCAGGGGCGCCGAGGAGACCCAGTACTTC
cdr3_aa: CASSRRGAEETQYF

d_call: .
clone_size: .
j_call: TRBJ2-2
v_call: TRBV28
cdr3_nt: TGTGCCAGCAGTTCCCAATTGGATAGGAGGGCCGGGGAGCTGTTTTTT
cdr3_aa: CASSSQLDRRAGELFF

d_call: .
clone_size: .
j_call: TRBJ2-1
v_call: TRBV7-8
cdr3_nt: TGTGCCAGCAGCATAAGTAGCGATGAGCAGTTCTTC
cdr3_aa: CASSISSDEQFF

d_call: .
clone_size: .
j_call: TRBJ1-4
v_call: TRBV6-5
cdr3_nt: TGTGCCAGCTCGCAACAGGGAACTAATGAAAAACTGTTTTTT
cdr3_aa: CASSQQGTNEKLFF

d_call: TRBD2
clone_size: .
j_call: TRBJ2-1
v_call: TRBV2
cdr3_nt: TGTGCCAGCAGTGAGACGCCTAGCGGGGTAAATGAGCAGTTCTTC
cdr3_aa: CASSETPSGVNEQFF

d_call: .
clone_size: .
j_call: TRBJ1-4
v_call: TRBV7-9
cdr3_nt: TGTGCCAGCAGGCCCGAGAATCGGGTTGAAAAACTGTTTTTT
cdr3_aa: CASRPENRVEKLFF

d_call: TRBD1
clone_size: .
j_call: TRBJ2-7
v_call: TRBV28
cdr3_nt: TGTGCCAGCAGTTTATGGGGACAGGGTCTCGAGCAGTACTTC
cdr3_aa: CASSLWGQGLEQYF

d_call: TRBD1
clone_size: .
j_call: TRBJ1-2
v_call: TRBV4-1
cdr3_nt: TGCGCCAGCAGCCGGCCGGGACAGTCGTACTATGGCTACACCTTC
cdr3_aa: CASSRPGQSYYGYTF

d_call: .
clone_size: .
j_call: TRBJ1-2
v_call: TRBV4-1
cdr3_nt: TGCGCCAGCAGCGTCCAGGGGAGACTAAACTATGGCTACACCTTC
cdr3_aa: CASSVQGRLNYGYTF

d_call: .
clone_size: .
j_call: TRBJ1-1
v_call: TRBV3-1/TRBV3-2
cdr3_nt: TGTGCCAGCAGCCCGACCGGCCAGGCAAACACTGAAGCTTTCTTT
cdr3_aa: CASSPTGQANTEAFF

d_call: .
clone_size: .
j_call: TRBJ1-3
v_call: TRBV30
cdr3_nt: TGTGCCTGCCAGGGAATAGGACGCCTGAACTCTGGAAACACCATATATTTT
cdr3_aa: CACQGIGRLNSGNTIYF

d_call: TRBD2
clone_size: .
j_call: TRBJ2-5
v_call: TRBV9
cdr3_nt: TGTGCCAGCAGCGTAGGTGGACTAGCGGGGTACCAAGAGACCCAGTACTTC
cdr3_aa: CASSVGGLAGYQETQYF

d_call: .
clone_size: .
j_call: TRBJ2-7
v_call: TRBV10-3
cdr3_nt: TGTGCCATCAGTGAGCAAACCTACGAGCAGTACTTC
cdr3_aa: CAISEQTYEQYF

d_call: .
clone_size: once
j_call: TRBJ1-4
v_call: TRBV11-2
cdr3_nt: TGTGCCAGCAGCTCGAGGGCGGTGATGGGGACAACTAATGAAAAACTGTTTTTT
cdr3_aa: CASSSRAVMGTTNEKLFF

d_call: TRBD1
clone_size: few
j_call: TRBJ1-4
v_call: TRBV5-6
cdr3_nt: TGTGCCAGCAGCACTTTCGGGACAGCTACTGAAAAACTGTTTTTT
cdr3_aa: CASSTFGTATEKLFF

d_call: .
clone_size: .
j_call: TRBJ1-1
v_call: TRBV12-3/TRBV12-4
cdr3_nt: TGTGCCAGCAGCCCGGTCGGGAACACTGAAGCTTTCTTT
cdr3_aa: CASSPVGNTEAFF

d_call: .
clone_size: .
j_call: TRBJ2-7
v_call: TRBV7-2
cdr3_nt: TGTGCCAGCAGCCCGTCCCTAGTCCACGAGCAGTACTTC
cdr3_aa: CASSPSLVHEQYF

d_call: .
clone_size: few
j_call: TRBJ2-7
v_call: TRBV28
cdr3_nt: TGTGCCAGCAGTTCGCCATCTTCAGGGGGGCCCTACGAGCAGTACTTC
cdr3_aa: CASSSPSSGGPYEQYF

d_call: TRBD1
clone_size: .
j_call: TRBJ2-3
v_call: TRBV7-9
cdr3_nt: TGTGCCAGCAGCATAGACGGGACAGGGTTTGAAGATACGCAGTATTTT
cdr3_aa: CASSIDGTGFEDTQYF

d_call: TRBD1
clone_size: .
j_call: TRBJ2-2
v_call: TRBV2
cdr3_nt: TGTGCCAGCCACCGACAGGGTCCCAACACCGGGGAGCTGTTTTTT
cdr3_aa: CASHRQGPNTGELFF

d_call: .
clone_size: .
j_call: TRBJ1-1
v_call: TRBV7-2
cdr3_nt: TGTGCCAGCAGCTATTACTCTCAGGGGCAGGGGACTGAAGCTTTCTTT
cdr3_aa: CASSYYSQGQGTEAFF